This entry describes one TCR beta chain. The CDR3 has 14 residues. These data belong to a study of blood T cell repertoires in COVID-19. Study background: PBMCs, B-cell-depleted T cells, or T cells provided the cDNA or gDNA that made up the material.

Per the original data handling: Amplification with reference gene primers provided the estimates of nucleated cell counts. Here immunoSEQ multiplex PCR was the method, and the copy in TCRdb shows in-frame clones only, minus some. V and J calls and clone size follow that table, whereas D and trimming were derived from the DNA. The sample lists over 90,000 clones; 84% were seen once. This TCR derives from a human donor in a cohort sampled during active COVID-19. The sample taken for sequencing was peripheral blood. V usage is TRBV21-1 and J usage is TRBJ2-7; the table's D call of TRBD1 was not tested on the DNA. TRBV21-1 is flagged as a pseudogene. The CDR3 region has the DNA TGTGCCAGCAGCGAACCGGGACACTCCTACGAGCAGTACTTC. It codes for CASSEPGHSYEQYF.